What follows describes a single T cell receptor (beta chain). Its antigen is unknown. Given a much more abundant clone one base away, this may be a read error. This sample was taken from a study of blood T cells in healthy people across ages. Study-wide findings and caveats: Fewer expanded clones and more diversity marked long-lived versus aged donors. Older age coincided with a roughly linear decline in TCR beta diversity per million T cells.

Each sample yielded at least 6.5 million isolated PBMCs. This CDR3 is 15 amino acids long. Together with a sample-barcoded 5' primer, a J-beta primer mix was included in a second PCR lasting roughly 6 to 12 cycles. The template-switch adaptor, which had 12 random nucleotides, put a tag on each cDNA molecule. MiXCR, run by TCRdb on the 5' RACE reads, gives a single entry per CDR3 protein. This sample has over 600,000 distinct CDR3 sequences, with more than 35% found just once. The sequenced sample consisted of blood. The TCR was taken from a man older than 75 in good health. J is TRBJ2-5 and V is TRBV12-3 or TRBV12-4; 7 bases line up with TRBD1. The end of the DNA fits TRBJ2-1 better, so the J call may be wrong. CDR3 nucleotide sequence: TGTGCCAGCAGTTTAGGCCAGGGGGTTCAAGAGACCCAGTTCTTC. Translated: CASSLGQGVQETQFF.